This T cell receptor (beta chain) is from a study of shared clonotypes between healthy human individuals. Study information: Ranging from 18 to 49 in age, donors were a couple of women and a few men.

The donors were adults (healthy and HIV-negative) with no recent acute infections or vaccinations. The sample holds one count of this clone. Over several immunoSEQ plates, each subset's genomic DNA was distributed in even portions. TCRdb's copy holds only in-frame clones and misses some; the assay was immunoSEQ multiplex PCR. This sample has roughly 490,000 clones, with around 80% found just once. CDR1 is SGHVS and CDR2 is FNYEAQ in the germline V gene. The CDR3 contains 15 residues. Trimming cost V 1 base and J 0 bases, with 9 bases left between them. The sample was PBMCs. This receptor was obtained from a woman in her 40s in good health. Some clones in this sample may be carry-over from other donors' samples. The chain recombines TRBV7-6 with TRBJ2-5; D unclear. The CDR3, as DNA: TGTGCCAGCAGCTTAGGCTGGACCAACCAAGAGACCCAGTACTTC. This codes for CASSLGWTNQETQYF.